The subject of this entry is one TCR beta chain. Its antigen is not identified. Treatment of patients with chemo-refractory metastatic non-small-cell lung cancer consisted of focal radiation plus CTLA-4 blockade with ipilimumab. J was trimmed by 0 bases and V by 0 bases; bases with no gene match: 8. This CDR3 has 18 amino acids. Per the germline V gene, CDR1 is MNHNS and CDR2 is SASEGT. These data belong to a study of radiotherapy plus CTLA-4 blockade in lung cancer. Study in general: In about 20% of patients, objective responses were seen; 31% had disease control. General observations from the study: Radiotherapy with ipilimumab was followed by blood expansion of tumor-derived clones. With interferon-beta, early dynamics of blood T cell clones were reported to best predict response.

TCRdb keeps only in-frame clones here, not all; method: immunoSEQ multiplex PCR. Here the sample spans about 90,000 clones, about four fifths being singletons. The clonotype originates from a human donor with non-small cell lung cancer that progressed on radiotherapy plus ipilimumab. The source was peripheral blood, collected from a patient treated with radiotherapy plus ipilimumab. This chain uses TRBV6-1 with TRBJ2-3; 8 bases line up with TRBD1. CDR3 loop: CASSEALLGQGSTDTQYF. CDR3 coding DNA: TGTGCCAGCAGTGAAGCCTTGTTAGGACAGGGAAGCACAGATACGCAGTATTTT.